This T cell receptor (beta chain) derives from a study of CD8 T cells in ankylosing spondylitis. TCRdb reprocessed the 5' RACE reads via MiXCR and lists one record per CDR3 protein. Of about 100,000 distinct CDR3 sequences listed, less than 25% were seen once; the top ten hold approximately 13%. This clonotype occurred many times. Germline lookup yields CDR1 SGHTA and CDR2 FQGNSA. The CDR3 consists of 14 residues. V was trimmed by 3 bases and J by 5 bases, leaving 12 bases between them. The gene calls are TRBV7-2 and TRBJ2-3; no firm D call. Input material: synovial fluid, either unsorted or a sorted T cell fraction (not recorded which). The TCR originated in a male donor with ankylosing spondylitis. CDR3 sequence (DNA): TGTGCCAGCAGCTTGGGTGGGCGAGGAGATACGCAGTATTTT. This sequence encodes CASSLGGRGDTQYF.